A selection of T cell receptor beta chains follows, all from one sample in a study of control samples from healthy donors and cancer patients. Profiled with immunoSEQ multiplex PCR; TCRdb holds only in-frame clones, not every one. The data contain 82,000 or so clones, approximately 94% of them singletons. Sequencing input: blood. All receptors derive from a woman aged 18 to 35 in good health. Both conserved end residues are trimmed from each CDR3. A row's size may be missing; if present it is once, few, many or a size class.

abundance: once; v_gene: TRBV4-3; j_gene: TRBJ2-5; CDR3aa: ASSQDFLVGETQY
abundance: -; v_gene: TRBV19; j_gene: TRBJ1-6; CDR3aa: ASRPQGDNSPLH
abundance: -; v_gene: TRBV19; j_gene: TRBJ2-7; CDR3aa: ASSRGGGDSYEQY
abundance: once; v_gene: TRBV5-5; j_gene: TRBJ2-3; CDR3aa: ASSRLAAPADTQY
abundance: few; v_gene: TRBV12-5; j_gene: TRBJ1-5; CDR3aa: ASGLVRGKAKDQPQH
abundance: once; v_gene: TRBV5-6; j_gene: TRBJ1-5; CDR3aa: ASSLSQGPYSNQPQH
abundance: -; v_gene: TRBV10-3; j_gene: TRBJ1-2; CDR3aa: AISEPRGGSYGYT
abundance: -; v_gene: TRBV9; j_gene: TRBJ2-1; CDR3aa: ASSDPGLAGPSSYNEQF
abundance: -; v_gene: TRBV3-1/TRBV3-2; j_gene: TRBJ2-7; CDR3aa: ASSQASGYYEQY
abundance: -; v_gene: TRBV25-1; j_gene: TRBJ2-1; CDR3aa: ASSESRGQGHNEQF
abundance: -; v_gene: TRBV5-1; j_gene: TRBJ2-1; CDR3aa: ASSLESSGSYNEQF
abundance: once; v_gene: TRBV2; j_gene: TRBJ2-2; CDR3aa: ASRVFGSTGELF
abundance: -; v_gene: TRBV7-9; j_gene: TRBJ1-1; CDR3aa: ASSHGLRENTEAF
abundance: -; v_gene: TRBV5-8; j_gene: TRBJ2-1; CDR3aa: ASSLLREGLTPYNEQF
abundance: -; v_gene: TRBV4-3; j_gene: TRBJ2-7; CDR3aa: ASSQAASGQGMGYEQY
abundance: -; v_gene: TRBV6-2/TRBV6-3; j_gene: TRBJ2-3; CDR3aa: ASSIAGAGSDTQY
abundance: -; v_gene: TRBV5-5; j_gene: TRBJ2-3; CDR3aa: ASIEPGLGQDTQY
abundance: -; v_gene: TRBV18; j_gene: TRBJ1-5; CDR3aa: ASSPPGDSNQPQH
abundance: few; v_gene: TRBV19; j_gene: TRBJ2-3; CDR3aa: ASHPNGFRDTQY
abundance: -; v_gene: TRBV5-1; j_gene: TRBJ1-2; CDR3aa: ASSLSGAGNYGYT
abundance: -; v_gene: TRBV19; j_gene: TRBJ2-1; CDR3aa: ASSNVGLVLHEQF
abundance: -; v_gene: TRBV28; j_gene: TRBJ1-2; CDR3aa: ASSLNQGYGYT
abundance: -; v_gene: TRBV14; j_gene: TRBJ2-3; CDR3aa: ASSQDQLGTQY
abundance: -; v_gene: TRBV28; j_gene: TRBJ1-2; CDR3aa: ASGKAEWGVYGYT
abundance: -; v_gene: TRBV2; j_gene: TRBJ2-1; CDR3aa: ATGRRTGNEQF
abundance: -; v_gene: TRBV29-1; j_gene: TRBJ2-6; CDR3aa: SVARSGANVLT
abundance: -; v_gene: TRBV18; j_gene: TRBJ1-2; CDR3aa: ASSPLETGAYGYT
abundance: -; v_gene: TRBV10-1; j_gene: TRBJ2-7; CDR3aa: ASSEAAGESEQY